The following is a T cell receptor beta chain sequence with its context. This record belongs to a study of response to subunit inactivated influenza vaccine. The CDR3 has 16 amino acids. Germline loops: CDR1 MNHNS, CDR2 SASEGT. One entry per CDR3 protein results from TCRdb running MiXCR on the RT-PCR reads. Of fewer than 800,000 distinct CDR3 sequences in the sample, more than 15% were seen once. The chain recombines TRBV6-1 with TRBJ2-3; D may be TRBD1 or TRBD2 (6 bases each). This TCR was sampled from a man aged 50-59 years who received an inactivated influenza vaccine. The sequenced sample was PBMCs from blood, obtained approximately 13 days after vaccination. The CDR3: CLSSEKPRGVSDTQYF. CDR3 DNA sequence: TGTCTCAGCAGTGAAAAACCGAGGGGGGTATCAGATACGCAGTATTTT.